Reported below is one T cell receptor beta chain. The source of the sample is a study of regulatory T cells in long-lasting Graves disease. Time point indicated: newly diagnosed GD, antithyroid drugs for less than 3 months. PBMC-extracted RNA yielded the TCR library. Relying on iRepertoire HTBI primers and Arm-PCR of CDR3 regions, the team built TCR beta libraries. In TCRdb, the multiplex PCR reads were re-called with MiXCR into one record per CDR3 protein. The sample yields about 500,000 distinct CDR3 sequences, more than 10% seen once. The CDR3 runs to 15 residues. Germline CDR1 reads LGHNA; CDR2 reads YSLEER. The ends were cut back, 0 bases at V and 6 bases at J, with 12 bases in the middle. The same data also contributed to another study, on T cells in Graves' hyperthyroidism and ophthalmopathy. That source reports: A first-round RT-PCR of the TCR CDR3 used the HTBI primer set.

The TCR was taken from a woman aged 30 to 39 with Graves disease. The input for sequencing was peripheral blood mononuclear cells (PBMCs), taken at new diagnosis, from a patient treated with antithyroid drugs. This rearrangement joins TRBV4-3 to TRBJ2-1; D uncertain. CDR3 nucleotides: TGCGCCAGCAGCCAAGACGGAAACAGATTCAATGAGCAGTTCTTC. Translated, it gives CASSQDGNRFNEQFF.